This T cell receptor beta chain was found in a study of blood T cell repertoires in COVID-19. The overall study: The United States, Italy and Spain provided the acute and convalescent COVID-19 samples. From T cells, B-cell-depleted T cells, or PBMCs came the material, which was cDNA or gDNA.

The authors' processing: It was from reference gene primer amplification that nucleated cell counts were estimated. The method was immunoSEQ multiplex PCR; TCRdb's version includes in-frame clones alone and lacks a portion of them. Clonal size and the V and J genes are those of that table, whereas D and trimming came from the DNA. In the table there are about 54,000 clones, approximately 88% of which are singletons. Note on this clone: Other DNA variants within this sample encode the same CDR3.

Enrollment of patients from Seattle took place during active infection, with longitudinal follow-up. The sequence derives from a man aged 40-49 years with COVID-19, enrolled during active disease. Sequencing was carried out using peripheral blood.

The CDR3 DNA reads as TGTGCCAGCAGCCCTGGACAGGGTCCCGGAAACACCATATATTTT. Its translation: CASSPGQGPGNTIYF. The chain has TRBV11-3 and TRBJ1-3; 8 bases match TRBD1. J was trimmed by 4 bases and V by 5 bases; bases with no gene match: 7. The CDR3 extends over 15 amino acids. Germline V gives CDR1 SGHNT, CDR2 YENEEA.